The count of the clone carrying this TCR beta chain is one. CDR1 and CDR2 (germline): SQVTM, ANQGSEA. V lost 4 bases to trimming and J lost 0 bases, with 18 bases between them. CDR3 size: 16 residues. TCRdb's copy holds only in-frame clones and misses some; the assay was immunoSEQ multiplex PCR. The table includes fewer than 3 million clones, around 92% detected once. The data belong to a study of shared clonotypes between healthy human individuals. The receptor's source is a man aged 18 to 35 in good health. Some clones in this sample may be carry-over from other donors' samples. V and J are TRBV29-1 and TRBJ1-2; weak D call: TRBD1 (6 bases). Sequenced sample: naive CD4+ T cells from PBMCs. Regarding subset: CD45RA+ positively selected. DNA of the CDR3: TGCAGCGTTGTGGGGGGTAGGGGGAGAGCTAACTATGGCTACACCTTC. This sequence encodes CSVVGGRGRANYGYTF.